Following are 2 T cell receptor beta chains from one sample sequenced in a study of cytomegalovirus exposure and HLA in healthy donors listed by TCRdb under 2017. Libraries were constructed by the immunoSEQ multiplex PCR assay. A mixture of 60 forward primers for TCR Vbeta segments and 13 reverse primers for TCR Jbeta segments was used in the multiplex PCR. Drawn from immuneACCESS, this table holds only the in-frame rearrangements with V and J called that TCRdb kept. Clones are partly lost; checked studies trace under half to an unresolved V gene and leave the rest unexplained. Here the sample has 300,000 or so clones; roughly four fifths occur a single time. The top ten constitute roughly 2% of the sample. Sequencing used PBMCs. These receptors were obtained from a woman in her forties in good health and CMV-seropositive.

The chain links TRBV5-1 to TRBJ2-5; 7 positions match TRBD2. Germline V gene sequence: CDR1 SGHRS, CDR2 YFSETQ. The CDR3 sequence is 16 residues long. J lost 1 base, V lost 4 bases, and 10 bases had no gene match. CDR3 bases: TGCGCCAGCAGCCCTGGGGCTAGCGGAAGCCAAGAGACCCAGTACTTC. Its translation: CASSPGASGSQETQYF. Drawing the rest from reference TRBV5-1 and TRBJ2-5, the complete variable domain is KAGVTQTPRYLIKTRGQQVTLSCSPISGHRSVSWYQQTPGQGLQFLFEYFSETQRNKGNFPGRFSGRQFSNSRSEMNVSTLELGDSALYLCASSPGASGSQETQYFGPGTRLLVL.

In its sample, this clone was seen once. CDR3 sequence reads: CASSLRDYGNEQFF. The DNA of the CDR3 is TGTGCCAGCAGTTTAAGGGACTATGGCAATGAGCAGTTCTTC. The rearrangement links TRBV27 to TRBJ2-1; 7 bases match TRBD2. V lost 2 bases and J lost 6; bases outside the gene matches: 4. The germline CDR1 and CDR2 sequences are MNHEY and SMNVEV (reference sequence). This CDR3 is built from 14 residues.